This TCR beta chain was observed in a study of identical twins. Study results and caveats: Out-of-frame alpha sequences common to twins exhibited an excess of low generation probability. The abundant beta clonotypes from cord blood had fewer insertions, and memory repertoires had none of this. There was more out-of-frame TCR alpha sharing in monozygotic twins than models estimated.

The V gene's germline CDR1 is SQVTM and CDR2 ANQGSEA. V lost 3 bases and J 4 bases, leaving 13 bases between the germline ends. The CDR3 runs 14 residues. A universal primer site was incorporated via template switching, and the cDNA contained unique molecular identifiers. MiXCR, run by TCRdb on the 5' RACE reads, gives a single entry per CDR3 protein. The data contain a few hundred thousand distinct CDR3 sequences, roughly 9.7% of them singletons. This clonotype appeared many times. Antigen unknown. This sample was also put to use in a study of yellow fever vaccine responses in identical twins.

This rearrangement joins TRBV29-1 to TRBJ2-1, with D uncertain. Sequencing was done on a sample of CD8+ T cells sorted from blood. The source of this sequence is a woman under 30 in good health. CDR3 bases: TGCAGCGTTGATAACATTATGGATTACAATGAGCAGTTCTTC. Amino acid sequence: CSVDNIMDYNEQFF.